These 19 T cell receptor beta chains came from one sample sequenced in a study of lymphopenia after photon versus proton radiotherapy. Using immunoSEQ multiplex PCR, the repertoire was profiled, and TCRdb retains in-frame clones only, with some absent. Seen here are roughly 30,000 clones, around 94% observed once, and the top ten hold 0.6% to 0.85%. Specimen: peripheral blood, collected from a patient treated with photon-based radiotherapy. The receptors were sampled from a woman between 50 and 59 years old with cholangiocarcinoma.

V gene TRBV11-2 combines with J gene TRBJ1-5, with D perhaps matching TRBD1 (5 bases). The CDR3 covers 14 residues. Trimming took off 1 base at V and 4 bases at J, with 8 bases between the two ends. Germline V CDR1 and CDR2: SGHAT, FQNNGV. CDR3 nucleotide sequence: TGTGCCAGCAGCTTAGGGGGGGGGAATCAGCCCCAGCATTTT. This codes for CASSLGGGNQPQHF.

This rearrangement joins TRBV5-4 to TRBJ1-1; possibly TRBD1 for D (5 bases). Trimming took off 3 bases at V and 11 bases at J, with 20 bases between the two ends. Germline CDR1 reads SGHNT; CDR2 reads YYREEE (reference sequence). CDR3 length equals 14 residues. DNA of the CDR3: TGTGCCAGCAGCTCACCCAGACCCGGGGCGGGGGCTTTCTTT. It translates to CASSSPRPGAGAFF.

V gene TRBV5-6 combines with J gene TRBJ2-7; D is tentatively TRBD1 or TRBD2 (5 bases each). CDR3 length equals 13 residues. From germline, CDR1 is SGHDT and CDR2 YYEEEE. The germline V and J ends were trimmed by 5 bases and 5 bases, with 14 bases remaining between them. CDR3 DNA sequence: TGTGCCAGCAGACTGAGGGGAAGGAACGAGCAGTACTTC. Translated: CASRLRGRNEQYF. Combining the CDR3 with reference TRBV5-6 and TRBJ2-7 gives the whole variable domain DAGVTQSPTHLIKTRGQQVTLRCSPKSGHDTVSWYQQALGQGPQFIFQYYEEEERQRGNFPDRFSGHQFPNYSSELNVNALLLGDSALYLCASRLRGRNEQYFGPGTRLTVT.

The V call is TRBV7-2, the J call TRBJ1-4; 7 nucleotides align to TRBD1. The V segment lost 9 bases and the J segment 5 bases; nucleotides outside the gene matches: 6. CDR3 length: 13 amino acids. Germline CDR1 SGHTA, CDR2 FQGNSA. The CDR3 DNA sequence: TGTGCCAGTCTGGACAGGCGGAATGAAAAACTGTTTTTT. Translation: CASLDRRNEKLFF.

The DNA for the CDR3 is TGTGCCAGCAGCGCAGGAGGGTTTTTGAACACTGAAGCTTTCTTT. Protein sequence: CASSAGGFLNTEAFF. This rearrangement joins TRBV9 to TRBJ1-1, with no clear D. Deletions cut 3 bases from V and 0 bases from J, with 12 bases between. Germline loops: CDR1 SGDLS, CDR2 YYNGEE. This CDR3 region has 15 residues.

V and J are TRBV9 and TRBJ2-2, with D possibly being TRBD1 (5 bases). V gave up 4 bases and J gave up 6 bases, with 16 bases separating them. The CDR3 spans 15 residues. The germline V gene encodes CDR1 SGDLS and CDR2 YYNGEE. The CDR3, as DNA: TGTGCCAGCAGCCCGCAGAAGGGGTACGCCGGGGAGCTGTTTTTT. As protein: CASSPQKGYAGELFF.

The CDR3 DNA is TGCAGCGCTATCGACAGAAGCACAGATACGCAGTATTTT. The encoded protein is CSAIDRSTDTQYF. This sequence joins TRBV29-1 and TRBJ2-3, with D tentatively TRBD1 (5 bases). This CDR3 contains 13 residues. From germline, CDR1 is SQVTM and CDR2 ANQGSEA. The V end was cut by 7 bases, the J end by 0 bases, with 11 bases between.

The CDR3 nucleotides are TGTGCCAGTGAAACCGGGGAGGGCAGGGATTTTCTCGCGAACACTGAAGCTTTCTTT. It specifies CASETGEGRDFLANTEAFF. The chain joins TRBV21-1 to TRBJ1-1. TRBV21-1 is flagged as a pseudogene. The CDR3 consists of 19 residues.

This chain uses TRBV19 with TRBJ1-1; 8 bases align to TRBD1. The CDR3 length is 15 residues. CDR1 LNHDA and CDR2 SQIVND come from the germline V gene (reference sequence). J was trimmed by 2 bases and V by 7 bases; bases with no gene match: 9. The CDR3: CASTRQDRGNTEAFF. CDR3 DNA sequence: TGTGCCAGTACTCGGCAAGACAGGGGAAACACTGAAGCTTTCTTT.

The V and J genes are TRBV5-1 and TRBJ1-1; TRBD1 might be the D (5 bases). The CDR3 has 13 amino acids. CDR1 and CDR2 from the germline V gene are SGHRS and YFSETQ. Trimming left V 3 bases short and J 4 bases short, with 10 bases between. CDR3 in amino acids: CASSSGPGTEAFF. The DNA of the CDR3 is TGCGCCAGCAGCTCGGGGCCTGGCACTGAAGCTTTCTTT. Full variable domain (missing parts from reference TRBV5-1 and TRBJ1-1): KAGVTQTPRYLIKTRGQQVTLSCSPISGHRSVSWYQQTPGQGLQFLFEYFSETQRNKGNFPGRFSGRQFSNSRSEMNVSTLELGDSALYLCASSSGPGTEAFFGQGTRLTVV.

The J gene is TRBJ1-1, the V gene TRBV4-1; D unresolved. V lost 0 bases to trimming and J lost 6 bases, with 26 bases between them. Per germline, CDR1 MGHRA and CDR2 YSYEKL. CDR3 length: 19 amino acids. As DNA, the CDR3 is TGCGCCAGCAGCCAAGATGGGCCGGGCCCCGCTACAAATTACCCTGAAGCTTTCTTT. It specifies CASSQDGPGPATNYPEAFF.

J is TRBJ1-2 and V is TRBV10-3; 7 bases align to TRBD1. CDR3 length: 14 amino acids. Trimming at V came to 11 bases and at J to 0 bases, leaving 9 bases not matched to a gene. Germline values: CDR1 ENHRY, CDR2 SYGVKD. The chain's CDR3 is CACRPGTANYGYTF. CDR3 DNA sequence: TGTGCCTGCAGACCCGGGACAGCTAACTATGGCTACACCTTC.

The chain is built from TRBV4-1 and TRBJ1-1; D is perhaps TRBD1 (6 bases). Trimming removed 4 bases from V and 4 bases from J, with 16 bases in between. Germline CDR1 reads MGHRA; CDR2 reads YSYEKL. The CDR3 totals 15 residues. CDR3 amino acids: CASSPWQGLGTEAFF. The CDR3 nucleotides are TGCGCCAGCAGCCCGTGGCAGGGGCTGGGCACTGAAGCTTTCTTT.

This rearrangement joins TRBV19 to TRBJ1-5; 8 bases agree with TRBD1. The CDR3 runs to 16 residues. Germline V gene sequence: CDR1 LNHDA, CDR2 SQIVND (reference sequence). The V gene end was trimmed by 10 bases and the J gene end by 3 bases; junction bases not matched to a gene: 14. The CDR3 bases are TGTGCCACCCAAGAACGGACAGGGATTAACAATCAGCCCCAGCATTTT. Protein sequence: CATQERTGINNQPQHF.

The genes are TRBV5-4 and TRBJ1-1, with D maybe TRBD1 (5 bases). This CDR3 is 15 amino acids long. Germline V lookup: CDR1 SGHNT, CDR2 YYREEE (reference sequence). Trimming pared 1 base from V and 3 bases from J, leaving 13 bases between. The chain's CDR3 is CASSLFGTRYTEAFF. The CDR3 DNA reads TGTGCCAGCAGCTTGTTTGGGACTCGGTACACTGAAGCTTTCTTT.

The chain links TRBV27 to TRBJ2-3; possibly TRBD2 for D (5 bases). V shed 3 bases and J shed 7 bases, with 20 bases lying between them. Germline assignment: CDR1 MNHEY and CDR2 SMNVEV (reference sequence). The CDR3 contains 16 residues. CDR3 residues: CASSLGGLASWYTQYF. The CDR3 coding sequence is TGTGCCAGCAGTTTGGGCGGTCTAGCTTCGTGGTATACGCAGTATTTT.

The J gene is TRBJ2-5, the V gene TRBV4-1; possible D gene TRBD1, 6 bases. The germline V gene encodes CDR1 MGHRA and CDR2 YSYEKL. The CDR3 totals 16 residues. Trimming removed 3 bases from V and 2 bases from J, with 16 bases in between. The CDR3 coding sequence is TGCGCCAGCAGCCAGGCTTGGGGGCCGAGACAAGAGACCCAGTACTTC. It specifies CASSQAWGPRQETQYF.

J is TRBJ1-1 and V is TRBV28, with 8 bases matching TRBD1. The germline gives CDR1 MDHEN, CDR2 SYDVKM. The CDR3 loop spans 14 amino acids. The trim removed 5 bases at V and 5 bases at J, leaving 7 bases unmatched. The CDR3 spells CASSAGGAWTEAFF. The CDR3 region has the DNA TGTGCCAGCAGTGCAGGGGGCGCATGGACTGAAGCTTTCTTT.

The genes are TRBV6-4 and TRBJ1-2; D is ambiguous. Trimming cost V 0 bases and J 8 bases, with 7 bases left between them. Germline-derived CDR1 and CDR2 are MRHNA and SNTAGT. The CDR3 consists of 12 residues. For the CDR3, the DNA is TGTGCCAGCAGTGACTCGGGGAGGGGCTACACCTTC. Translating gives CASSDSGRGYTF.